These 12 T cell receptor beta chains share one sample of origin, sequenced in a study of beta chain features in type 1 diabetes. The investigators reverse transcribed all of the isolated RNA, so they sequenced expressed TCRB transcripts. Only in-frame clones appear in the TCRdb table, and some are missing; sequencing was by immunoSEQ multiplex PCR. In the table there are under 800,000 clones, 15% to 17% of which are singletons. Sequencing was carried out using naive CD4+ T cells from blood. These receptors came from a man in his late teens or twenties in good health.

The chain carries TRBV5-1 and TRBJ2-5; 7 bases map to TRBD1. V was pared by 4 bases and J by 2 bases, with 11 bases of the junction left unmatched. Germline CDR1 is SGHRS and CDR2 is YFSETQ. The CDR3 loop spans 16 amino acids. Here the CDR3 DNA reads TGCGCCAGCAGCCTCGACAGGGCTAGGGCGCAAGAGACCCAGTACTTC. Amino acids: CASSLDRARAQETQYF.

Here the CDR3 reads CAWSGSGGPNEQFF. CDR3 DNA: TGTGCCTGGAGTGGGTCGGGGGGGCCGAATGAGCAGTTCTTC. This chain links TRBV30 with TRBJ2-1; 8 bases match TRBD2. Trimming took 1 base from V and 7 from J; bases not matched to a gene: 6. CDR1 is GTSNPN and CDR2 is SVGIG in the germline V gene (reference sequence). This CDR3 contains 14 residues.

The rearrangement uses TRBV4-3 and TRBJ2-4; perhaps D is TRBD1 or TRBD2 (5 bases each). V shed 1 base and J shed 7 bases, with 14 bases lying between them. The CDR3 contains 15 residues. Germline values: CDR1 LGHNA, CDR2 YSLEER. The CDR3 sequence: CASSQAGAWGNIQYF. The CDR3 coding sequence is TGCGCCAGCAGCCAAGCCGGGGCCTGGGGGAACATTCAGTACTTC.

In regard to this clone: Other nucleotide sequences in the sample specify the same CDR3. This chain links TRBV29-1 with TRBJ1-1; D remains ambiguous. The germline gives CDR1 SQVTM, CDR2 ANQGSEA. Trimming removed 4 bases at V and 0 bases at J, with 9 bases between. This CDR3 has 13 residues. CDR3 residues: CSVARRMNTEAFF. The CDR3, as DNA: TGCAGCGTTGCGAGAAGGATGAACACTGAAGCTTTCTTT.

This clone was detected a few times. The chain has TRBV5-4 and TRBJ2-7; TRBD2 matches 12 bases. The CDR3 has 17 residues. V was pared by 3 bases and J by 0 bases, with 7 bases of the junction left unmatched. The germline gives CDR1 SGHNT, CDR2 YYREEE (reference sequence). The CDR3 protein is CASSSEPSGGASYEQYF. The CDR3 nucleotides are TGTGCCAGCAGCTCGGAGCCTAGCGGGGGGGCCTCCTACGAGCAGTACTTC.

This clone was seen more than once but under ten times. The V call is TRBV5-6, the J call TRBJ2-5; tentatively, D is TRBD1 (5 bases). Per germline, CDR1 SGHDT and CDR2 YYEEEE. This CDR3 comprises 17 residues. Trimming cost V 1 base and J 1 base, with 17 bases left between them. CDR3 in DNA: TGTGCCAGCAGCTTGCGGACCACAGGAAAATTCCAAGAGACCCAGTACTTC. It codes for CASSLRTTGKFQETQYF.

This clone turned up a few times. The chain carries TRBV27 and TRBJ2-1; tentatively, D is TRBD2 (7 bases). Trimming removed 6 bases from V and 9 bases from J, with 24 bases in between. This CDR3 region has 16 residues. Germline CDR1 MNHEY, CDR2 SMNVEV (reference sequence). The CDR3 is CASSLVGAGVWAEQFF. In DNA form, the CDR3 reads TGTGCCAGCAGCCTGGTGGGGGCGGGGGTGTGGGCTGAGCAGTTCTTC.

This chain uses TRBV29-1 with TRBJ2-7; no firm D call. V was shortened by 4 bases and J by 0 bases, with 7 bases between the two germline ends. The CDR3 covers 12 residues. Germline CDR1 and CDR2: SQVTM and ANQGSEA. The CDR3 bases are TGCAGCGTTGCACAACGCTCCTACGAGCAGTACTTC. As protein: CSVAQRSYEQYF.

A word on this clone: The sample holds other DNA sequences that translate to the same CDR3. The chain employs TRBV30 and TRBJ2-5; unclear D gene. The V and J ends lost 0 bases and 5 bases respectively, with 4 bases between them. CDR3 length: 11 amino acids. Looked up from germline, CDR1 is GTSNPN and CDR2 is SVGIG (reference sequence). CDR3 protein: CAWSVRETQYF. The CDR3 bases are TGTGCCTGGAGTGTACGGGAGACCCAGTACTTC.

The table lists this clone with a few counts. The gene calls are TRBV27 and TRBJ1-5, with 7 bases matching TRBD1. Germline CDR1 and CDR2: MNHEY and SMNVEV (reference sequence). V trimming: 5 bases; J trimming: 5 bases; junction bases outside the gene matches: 6. The CDR3 is made up of 14 amino acids. The CDR3 region has the DNA TGTGCCAGCAGTCCTGACAGGGTATATCAGCCCCAGCATTTT. Translating gives CASSPDRVYQPQHF.

The V call is TRBV10-3, the J call TRBJ2-2; 7 positions match TRBD1. Germline V gene data show CDR1 as ENHRY and CDR2 as SYGVKD. There are 15 residues in the CDR3. V trimming: 6 bases; J trimming: 0 bases; junction bases outside the gene matches: 4. CDR3 sequence reads: CAIRTGFANTGELFF. The CDR3 nucleotides are TGTGCCATCAGGACAGGGTTTGCGAACACCGGGGAGCTGTTTTTT.

V usage is TRBV4-1 and J usage is TRBJ2-7; D is perhaps TRBD2 (6 bases). The germline V and J ends were trimmed by 2 bases and 7 bases, with 18 bases remaining between them. Germline assignment: CDR1 MGHRA and CDR2 YSYEKL. This CDR3 has 15 residues. The CDR3 DNA sequence: TGCGCCAGCAGCCAACCCGGGAGTTTAAAGCGGGAGCAGTACTTC. Translation gives CASSQPGSLKREQYF.